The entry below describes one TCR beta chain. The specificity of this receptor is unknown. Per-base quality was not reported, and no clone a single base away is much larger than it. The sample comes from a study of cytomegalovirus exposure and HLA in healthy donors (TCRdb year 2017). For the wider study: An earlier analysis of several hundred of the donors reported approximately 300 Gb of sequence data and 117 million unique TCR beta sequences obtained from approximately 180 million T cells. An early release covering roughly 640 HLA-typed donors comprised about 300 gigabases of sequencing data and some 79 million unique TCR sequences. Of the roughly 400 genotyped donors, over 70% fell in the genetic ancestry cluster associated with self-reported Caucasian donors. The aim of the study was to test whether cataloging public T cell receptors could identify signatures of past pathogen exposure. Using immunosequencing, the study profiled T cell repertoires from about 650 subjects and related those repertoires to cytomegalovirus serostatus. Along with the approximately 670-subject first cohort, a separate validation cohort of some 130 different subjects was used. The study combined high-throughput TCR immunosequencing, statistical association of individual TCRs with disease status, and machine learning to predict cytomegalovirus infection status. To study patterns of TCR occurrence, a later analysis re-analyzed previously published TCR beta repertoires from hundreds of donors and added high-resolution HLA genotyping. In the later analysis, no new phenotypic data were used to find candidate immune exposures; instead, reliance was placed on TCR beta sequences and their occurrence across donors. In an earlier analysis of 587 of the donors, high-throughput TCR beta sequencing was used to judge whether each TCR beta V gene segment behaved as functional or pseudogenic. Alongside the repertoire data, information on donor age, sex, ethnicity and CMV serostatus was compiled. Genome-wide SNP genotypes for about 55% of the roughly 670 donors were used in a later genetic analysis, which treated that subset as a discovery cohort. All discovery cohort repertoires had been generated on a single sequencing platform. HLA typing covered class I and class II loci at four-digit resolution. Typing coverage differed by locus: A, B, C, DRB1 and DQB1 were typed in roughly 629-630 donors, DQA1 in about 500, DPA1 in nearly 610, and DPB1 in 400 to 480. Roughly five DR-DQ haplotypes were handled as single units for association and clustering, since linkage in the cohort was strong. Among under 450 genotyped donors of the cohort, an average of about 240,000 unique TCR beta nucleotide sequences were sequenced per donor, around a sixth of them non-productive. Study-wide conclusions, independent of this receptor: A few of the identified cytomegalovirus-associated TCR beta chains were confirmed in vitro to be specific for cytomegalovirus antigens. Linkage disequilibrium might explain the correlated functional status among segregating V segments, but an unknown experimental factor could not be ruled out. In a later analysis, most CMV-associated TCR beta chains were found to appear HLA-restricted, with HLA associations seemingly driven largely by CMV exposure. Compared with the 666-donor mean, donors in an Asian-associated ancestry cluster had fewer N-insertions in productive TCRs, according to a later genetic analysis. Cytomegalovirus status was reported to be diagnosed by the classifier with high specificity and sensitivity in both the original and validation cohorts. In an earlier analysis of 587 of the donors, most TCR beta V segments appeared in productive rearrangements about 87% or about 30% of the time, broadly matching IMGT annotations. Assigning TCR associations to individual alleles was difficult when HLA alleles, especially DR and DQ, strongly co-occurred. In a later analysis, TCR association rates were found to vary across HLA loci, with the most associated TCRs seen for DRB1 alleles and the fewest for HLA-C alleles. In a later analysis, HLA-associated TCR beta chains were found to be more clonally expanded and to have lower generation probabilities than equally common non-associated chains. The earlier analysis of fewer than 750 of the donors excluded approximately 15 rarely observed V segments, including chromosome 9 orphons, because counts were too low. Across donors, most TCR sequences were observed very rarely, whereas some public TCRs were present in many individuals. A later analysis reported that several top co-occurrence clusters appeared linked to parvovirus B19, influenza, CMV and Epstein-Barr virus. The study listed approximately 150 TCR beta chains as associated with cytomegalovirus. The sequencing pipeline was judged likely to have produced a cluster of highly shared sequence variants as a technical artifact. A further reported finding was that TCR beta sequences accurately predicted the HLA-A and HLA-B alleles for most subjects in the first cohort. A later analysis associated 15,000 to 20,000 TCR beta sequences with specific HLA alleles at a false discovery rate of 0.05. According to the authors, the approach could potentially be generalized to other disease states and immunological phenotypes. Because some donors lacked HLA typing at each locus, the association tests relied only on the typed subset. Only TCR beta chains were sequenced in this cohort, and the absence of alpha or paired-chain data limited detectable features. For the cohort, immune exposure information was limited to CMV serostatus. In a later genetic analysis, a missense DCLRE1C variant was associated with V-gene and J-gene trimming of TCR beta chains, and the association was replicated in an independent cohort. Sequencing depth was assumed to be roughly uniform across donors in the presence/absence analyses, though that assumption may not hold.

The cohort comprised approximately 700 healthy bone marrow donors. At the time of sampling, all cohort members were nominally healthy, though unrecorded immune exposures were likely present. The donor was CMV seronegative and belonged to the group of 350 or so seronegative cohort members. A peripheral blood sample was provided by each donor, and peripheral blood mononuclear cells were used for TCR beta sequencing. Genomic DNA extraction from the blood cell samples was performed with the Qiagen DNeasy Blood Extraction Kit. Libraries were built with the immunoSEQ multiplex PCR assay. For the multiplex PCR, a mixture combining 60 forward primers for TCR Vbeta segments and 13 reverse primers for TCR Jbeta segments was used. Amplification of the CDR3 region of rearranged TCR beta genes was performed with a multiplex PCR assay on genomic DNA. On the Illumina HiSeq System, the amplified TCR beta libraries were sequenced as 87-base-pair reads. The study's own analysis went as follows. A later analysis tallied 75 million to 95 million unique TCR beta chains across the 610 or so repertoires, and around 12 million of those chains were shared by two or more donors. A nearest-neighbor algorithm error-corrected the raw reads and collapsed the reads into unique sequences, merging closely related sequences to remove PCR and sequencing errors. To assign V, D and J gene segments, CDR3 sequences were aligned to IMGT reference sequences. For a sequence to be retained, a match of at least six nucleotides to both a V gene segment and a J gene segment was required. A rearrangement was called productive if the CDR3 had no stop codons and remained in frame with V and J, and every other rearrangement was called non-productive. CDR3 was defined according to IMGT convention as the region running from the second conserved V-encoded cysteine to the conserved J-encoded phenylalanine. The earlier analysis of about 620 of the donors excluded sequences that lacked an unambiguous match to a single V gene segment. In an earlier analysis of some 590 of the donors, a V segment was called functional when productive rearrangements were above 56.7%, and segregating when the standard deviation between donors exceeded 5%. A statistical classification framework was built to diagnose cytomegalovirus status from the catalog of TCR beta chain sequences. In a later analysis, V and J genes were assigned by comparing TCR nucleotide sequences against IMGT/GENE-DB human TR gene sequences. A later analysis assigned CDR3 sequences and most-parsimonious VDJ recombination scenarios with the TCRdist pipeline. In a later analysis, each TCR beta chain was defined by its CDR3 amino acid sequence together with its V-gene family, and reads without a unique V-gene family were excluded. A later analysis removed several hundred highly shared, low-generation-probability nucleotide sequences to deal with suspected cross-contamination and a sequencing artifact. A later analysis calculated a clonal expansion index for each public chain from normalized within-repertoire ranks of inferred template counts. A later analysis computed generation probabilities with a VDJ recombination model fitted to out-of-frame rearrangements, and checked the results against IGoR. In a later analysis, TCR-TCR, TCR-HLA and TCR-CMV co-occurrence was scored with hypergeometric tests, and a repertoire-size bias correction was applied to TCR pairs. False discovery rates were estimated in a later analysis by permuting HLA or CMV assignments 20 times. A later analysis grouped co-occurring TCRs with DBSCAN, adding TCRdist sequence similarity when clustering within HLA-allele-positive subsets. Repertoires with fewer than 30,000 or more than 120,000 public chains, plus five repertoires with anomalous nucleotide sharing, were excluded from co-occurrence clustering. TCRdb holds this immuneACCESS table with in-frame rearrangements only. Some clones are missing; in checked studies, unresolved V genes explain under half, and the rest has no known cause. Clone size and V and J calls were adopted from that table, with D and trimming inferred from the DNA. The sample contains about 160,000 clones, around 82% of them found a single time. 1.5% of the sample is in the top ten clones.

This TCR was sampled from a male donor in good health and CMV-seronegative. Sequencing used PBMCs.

The nucleotide sequence reads as follows: TGTGCCAGCAGAAGATCTATAGCAGATACGCAGTATTTT. Its product reads: CASRRSIADTQYF. The rearranged chain carries TRBV2 and TRBJ2-3; the D gene is not confidently resolved. At the junction V is shortened by 6 bases and J by 4 bases, with 11 bases in between. Sequences SNHLY (CDR1) and FYNNEI (CDR2) are obtained from the germline V gene. Its CDR3 holds 13 amino acids, cysteine through phenylalanine. The retained sequence is limited to the CDR3, 39 bases, with the frame set at the first base.